This T cell receptor (beta chain) was profiled in a study of shared clonotypes between healthy human individuals. Study conclusions and caveats: Across a few donors, naive CD4 shared 5% to 5.5%, naive CD8 less than 4%, memory CD4 over 2%, memory CD8 around 0.36%.

Trimming took 5 bases from V and 0 from J; bases not matched to a gene: 5. The CDR3 runs 14 residues. Looked up from germline, CDR1 is SGHRS and CDR2 is YFSETQ. In regard to this clone: Its antigen is undetermined. Other DNA variants within this sample encode the same CDR3.

At a deep level, the assay was run. Data came from immunoSEQ multiplex PCR; TCRdb stores just in-frame clones and leaves some out. The sample gives roughly 500,000 clones, 90% to 96% of which show up once; roughly 0.06% is in the top ten. The origin of this receptor is a woman in her twenties or thirties in good health. Material for sequencing was naive CD4+ T cells sorted from blood. The subset is: CD45RA+ positively selected. The chain has TRBV5-1 and TRBJ2-7; 7 nucleotides align to TRBD2. CDR3 sequence (DNA): TGCGCCAGCAGTTCTAGCGGCAGCTCCTACGAGCAGTACTTC. Its translation is CASSSSGSSYEQYF.